Given below is one T cell receptor (beta chain) in context. Its antigen is unknown. Repertoires were generated with immunoSEQ multiplex PCR, while TCRdb's copy carries only in-frame clones and drops some. The table includes tens of thousands of clones, 85% to 90% detected once. These data originate in a study of OX40 agonist ivuxolimab in advanced cancers. Background on the study: Participants could have had prior anti-PD-1, anti-PD-L1 or anti-CTLA-4 therapy, and around 40% had some. Three patients, one with hepatocellular carcinoma and two with cutaneous melanoma, responded partially. Study outcomes and limitations: Both CD4+ and CD8+ T cell populations in blood had undergone clonal expansion by week 6 at 0.1 to 3.0 mg/kg.

This CDR3 spans 14 amino acids. From germline, CDR1 is MDHEN and CDR2 SYDVKM. Trimming pared 0 bases from V and 5 bases from J, leaving 8 bases between. This TCR derives from an adult with an advanced solid tumor such as melanoma, head and neck, liver or kidney cancer. Specimen: CD4+ or CD8+ T cells sorted from blood, collected in a trial of the OX40 agonist ivuxolimab. This chain joins TRBV28 and TRBJ2-1; TRBD1 is a possible D gene (5 bases). DNA for the CDR3: TGTGCCAGCAGTTTATGGGCAGGGAACAATGAGCAGTTCTTC. It encodes CASSLWAGNNEQFF.